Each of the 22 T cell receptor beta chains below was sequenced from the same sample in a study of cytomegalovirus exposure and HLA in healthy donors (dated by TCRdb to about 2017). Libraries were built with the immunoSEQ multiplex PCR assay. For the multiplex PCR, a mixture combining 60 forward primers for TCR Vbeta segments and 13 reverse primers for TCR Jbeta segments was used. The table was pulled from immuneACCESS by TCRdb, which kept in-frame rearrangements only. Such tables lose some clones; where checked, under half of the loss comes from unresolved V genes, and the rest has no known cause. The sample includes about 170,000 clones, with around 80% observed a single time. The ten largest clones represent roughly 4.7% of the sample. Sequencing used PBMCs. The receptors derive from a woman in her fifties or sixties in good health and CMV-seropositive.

The CDR3 DNA follows: TGTGCCATCAGTGAGATGCAAGCGGACTGGACAGGTCCACTCCTTTTCCCATCTCGAGCTTTCTTT. Translated, it gives CAISEMQADWTGPLLFPSRAFF. This chain joins TRBV10-3 and TRBJ1-1; 7 bases agree with TRBD1. CDR3 length: 22 amino acids. Germline V gene lookup returns CDR1 ENHRY and CDR2 SYGVKD. V gave up 2 bases and J gave up 10 bases; unmatched junction bases: 34.

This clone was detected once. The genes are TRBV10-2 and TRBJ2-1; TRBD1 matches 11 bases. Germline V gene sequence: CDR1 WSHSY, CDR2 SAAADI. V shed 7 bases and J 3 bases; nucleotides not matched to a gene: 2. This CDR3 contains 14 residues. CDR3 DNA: TGCGCCAGCATCGGGACAGGGGGCTACAATGAGCAGTTCTTC. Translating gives CASIGTGGYNEQFF.

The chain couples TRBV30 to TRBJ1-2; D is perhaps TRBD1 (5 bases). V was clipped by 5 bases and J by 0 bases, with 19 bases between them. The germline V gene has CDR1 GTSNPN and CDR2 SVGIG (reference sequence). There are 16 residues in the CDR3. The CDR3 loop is CAWGRRGVGANYGYTF. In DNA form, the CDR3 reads TGTGCCTGGGGGAGGCGGGGGGTTGGGGCTAACTATGGCTACACCTTC.

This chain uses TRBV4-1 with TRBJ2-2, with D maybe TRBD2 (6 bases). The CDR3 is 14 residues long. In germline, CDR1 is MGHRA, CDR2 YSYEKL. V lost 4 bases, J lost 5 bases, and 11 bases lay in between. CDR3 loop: CASSRDSGTGELFF. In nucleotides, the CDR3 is TGCGCCAGCAGCCGAGATAGCGGAACCGGGGAGCTGTTTTTT.

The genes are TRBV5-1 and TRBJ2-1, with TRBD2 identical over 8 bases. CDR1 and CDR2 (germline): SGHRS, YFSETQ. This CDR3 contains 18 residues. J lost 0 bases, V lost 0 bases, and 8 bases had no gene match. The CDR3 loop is CASSLALAGLSSYNEQFF. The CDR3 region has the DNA TGCGCCAGCAGCTTGGCCCTAGCGGGTCTAAGCTCCTACAATGAGCAGTTCTTC. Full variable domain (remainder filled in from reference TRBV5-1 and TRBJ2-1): KAGVTQTPRYLIKTRGQQVTLSCSPISGHRSVSWYQQTPGQGLQFLFEYFSETQRNKGNFPGRFSGRQFSNSRSEMNVSTLELGDSALYLCASSLALAGLSSYNEQFFGPGTRLTVL.

CDR3 residues: CASSHGPGGNSYEQYF. DNA of the CDR3: TGCGCCAGCAGCCATGGGCCCGGGGGAAACTCCTACGAGCAGTACTTC. V is TRBV4-3 and J is TRBJ2-7, with D possibly TRBD2 on 6 matching bases. The length of the CDR3 is 16 residues. Trimming took off 3 bases at V and 0 bases at J, with 15 bases between the two ends. The V gene's germline CDR1 is LGHNA and CDR2 YSLEER.

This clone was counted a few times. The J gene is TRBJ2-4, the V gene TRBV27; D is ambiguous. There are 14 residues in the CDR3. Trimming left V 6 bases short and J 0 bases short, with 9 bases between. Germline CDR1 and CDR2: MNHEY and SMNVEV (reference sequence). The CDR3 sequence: CASSSVLAKNIQYF. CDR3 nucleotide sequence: TGTGCCAGCAGCTCCGTACTAGCCAAAAACATTCAGTACTTC.

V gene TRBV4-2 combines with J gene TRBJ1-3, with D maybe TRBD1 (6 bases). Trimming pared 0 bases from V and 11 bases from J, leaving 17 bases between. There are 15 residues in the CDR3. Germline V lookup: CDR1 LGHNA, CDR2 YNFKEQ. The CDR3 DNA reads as TGTGCCAGCAGCCAAGATGAAGACGACAGGAACGCCATATATTTT. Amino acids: CASSQDEDDRNAIYF.

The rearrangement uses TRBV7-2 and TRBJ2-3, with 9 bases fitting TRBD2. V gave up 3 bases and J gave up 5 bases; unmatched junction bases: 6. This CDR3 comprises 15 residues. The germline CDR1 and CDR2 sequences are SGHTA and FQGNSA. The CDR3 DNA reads TGTGCCAGCAGCTTCGATAGCGGGGGAGGAGATACGCAGTATTTT. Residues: CASSFDSGGGDTQYF.

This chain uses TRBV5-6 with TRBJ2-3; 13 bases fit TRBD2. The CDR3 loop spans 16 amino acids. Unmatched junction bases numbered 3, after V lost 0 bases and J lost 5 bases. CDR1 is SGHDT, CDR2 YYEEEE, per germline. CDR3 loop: CASSLERLAGGDTQYF. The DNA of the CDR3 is TGTGCCAGCAGCTTGGAGCGACTAGCGGGAGGAGATACGCAGTATTTT.

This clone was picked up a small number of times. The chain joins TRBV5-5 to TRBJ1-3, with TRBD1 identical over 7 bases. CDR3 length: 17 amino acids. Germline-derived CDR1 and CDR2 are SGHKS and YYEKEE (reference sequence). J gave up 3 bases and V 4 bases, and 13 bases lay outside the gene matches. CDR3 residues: CASSLSSVRDSGNTIYF. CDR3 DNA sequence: TGTGCCAGCAGCCTTTCCTCTGTCAGGGACAGTGGAAACACCATATATTTT. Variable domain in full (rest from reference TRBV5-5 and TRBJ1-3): DAGVTQSPTHLIKTRGQQVTLRCSPISGHKSVSWYQQVLGQGPQFIFQYYEKEERGRGNFPDRFSARQFPNYSSELNVNALLLGDSALYLCASSLSSVRDSGNTIYFGEGSWLTVV.

CDR3 in amino acids: CASSFLGGENTEAFF. In nucleotides, the CDR3 is TGTGCCAGTAGTTTCCTGGGGGGGGAGAACACTGAAGCTTTCTTT. The V and J genes are TRBV19 and TRBJ1-1, with D possibly being TRBD1 (5 bases). V gave up 5 bases and J gave up 1 base, with 14 bases separating them. The CDR3 is 15 amino acids. Germline assignment: CDR1 LNHDA and CDR2 SQIVND (reference sequence).

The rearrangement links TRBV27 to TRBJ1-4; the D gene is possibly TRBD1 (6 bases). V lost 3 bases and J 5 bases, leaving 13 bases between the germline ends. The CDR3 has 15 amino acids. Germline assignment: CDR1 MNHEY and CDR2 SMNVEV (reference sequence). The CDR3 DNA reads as TGTGCCAGCAGTTTCTTCGACAGGTCGAATGAAAAACTGTTTTTT. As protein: CASSFFDRSNEKLFF.

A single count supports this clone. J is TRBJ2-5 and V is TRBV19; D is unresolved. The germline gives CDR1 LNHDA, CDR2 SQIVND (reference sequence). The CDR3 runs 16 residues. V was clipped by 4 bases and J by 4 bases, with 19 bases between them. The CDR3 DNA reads TGTGCCAGTAGTAATGGGTTGGGCACCCTGGGAGAGACCCAGTACTTC. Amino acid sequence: CASSNGLGTLGETQYF.

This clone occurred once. Here the CDR3 reads CASSYQGQGSQPQHF. CDR3 DNA sequence: TGTGCCAGCAGTTACCAGGGACAGGGATCTCAGCCCCAGCATTTT. The chain carries TRBV6-6 and TRBJ1-5; 9 nucleotides agree with TRBD1. The CDR3 length is 15 residues. Germline V lookup: CDR1 MNHNY, CDR2 SVGAGI (reference sequence). Losses at the gene ends were 2 bases for V and 6 bases for J; bases not matched to a gene: 5.

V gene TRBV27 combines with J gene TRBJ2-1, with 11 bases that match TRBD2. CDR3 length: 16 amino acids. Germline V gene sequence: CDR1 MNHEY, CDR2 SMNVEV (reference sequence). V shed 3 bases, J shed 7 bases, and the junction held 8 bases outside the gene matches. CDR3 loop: CASSLRTLAGANEQFF. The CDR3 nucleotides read TGTGCCAGCAGTTTGAGGACACTAGCGGGAGCGAATGAGCAGTTCTTC.

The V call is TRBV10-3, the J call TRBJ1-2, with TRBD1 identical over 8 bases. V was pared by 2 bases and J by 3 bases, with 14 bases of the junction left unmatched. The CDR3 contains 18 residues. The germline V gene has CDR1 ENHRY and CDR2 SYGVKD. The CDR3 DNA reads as TGTGCCATCAGTGAGCCCGCCAAATTCGACAGGGGTGACTATGGCTACACCTTC. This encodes CAISEPAKFDRGDYGYTF.

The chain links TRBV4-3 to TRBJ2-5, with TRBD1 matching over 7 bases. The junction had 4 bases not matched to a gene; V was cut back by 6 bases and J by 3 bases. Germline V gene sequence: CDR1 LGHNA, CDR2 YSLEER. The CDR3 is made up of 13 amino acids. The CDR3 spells CASSRGPEETQYF. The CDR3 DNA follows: TGCGCCAGCAGTAGGGGGCCCGAAGAGACCCAGTACTTC.

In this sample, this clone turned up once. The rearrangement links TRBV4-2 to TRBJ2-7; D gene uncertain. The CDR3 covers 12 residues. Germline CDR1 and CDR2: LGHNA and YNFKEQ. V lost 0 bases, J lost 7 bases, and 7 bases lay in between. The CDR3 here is CASSQEYGEQYF. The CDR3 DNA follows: TGTGCCAGCAGCCAAGAATACGGGGAGCAGTACTTC.

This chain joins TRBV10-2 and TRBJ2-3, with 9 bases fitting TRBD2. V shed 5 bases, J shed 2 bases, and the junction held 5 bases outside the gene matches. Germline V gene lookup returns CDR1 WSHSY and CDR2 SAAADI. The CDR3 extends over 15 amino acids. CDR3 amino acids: CASSTQRGDTDTQYF. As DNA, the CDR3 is TGCGCCAGCAGTACACAGCGGGGGGACACAGATACGCAGTATTTT.

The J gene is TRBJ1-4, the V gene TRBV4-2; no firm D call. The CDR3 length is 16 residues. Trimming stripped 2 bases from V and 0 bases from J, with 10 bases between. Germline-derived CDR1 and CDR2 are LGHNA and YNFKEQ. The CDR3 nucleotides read TGTGCCAGCAGCCAAAATGGGCCACCAACTAATGAAAAACTGTTTTTT. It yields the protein CASSQNGPPTNEKLFF.

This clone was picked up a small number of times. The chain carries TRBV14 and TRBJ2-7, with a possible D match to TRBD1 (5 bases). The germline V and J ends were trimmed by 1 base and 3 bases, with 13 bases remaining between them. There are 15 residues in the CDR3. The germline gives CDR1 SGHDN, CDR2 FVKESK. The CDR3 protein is CASSQGRQPRYEQYF. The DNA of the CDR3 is TGTGCCAGCAGCCAAGGCCGACAGCCCCGCTACGAGCAGTACTTC.